This T cell receptor (beta chain) was documented in a study of metastatic and nonmetastatic thyroid tumors. TCRdb used MiXCR to call clones anew from the PCR reads. The sample holds about 52,000 clones; under 20% are singletons and the top ten take roughly 3%. All patients were treatment-naive before thyroid surgery. Study-wide results and limits: For both blood and tumor, malignant thyroid tumors reportedly showed significantly higher TCR beta diversity than benign nodules did.

Regarding this clone: The antigen remains unidentified.

The sequenced material came from blood. This receptor was taken from a female donor with papillary thyroid cancer or a benign thyroid nodule (not recorded which). Some clones in this sample may be carry-over from other donors' samples.

The CDR3 sequence is CASSADERTYEQYF. The CDR3 coding sequence is TGTGCCAGTAGTGCAGACGAACGGACCTACGAGCAGTACTTC. The V and J genes are TRBV19 and TRBJ2-7; D unresolved. The CDR3 extends over 14 amino acids. Deletions cut 5 bases from V and 2 bases from J, with 13 bases between. The V gene's germline CDR1 is LNHDA and CDR2 SQIVND (reference sequence).